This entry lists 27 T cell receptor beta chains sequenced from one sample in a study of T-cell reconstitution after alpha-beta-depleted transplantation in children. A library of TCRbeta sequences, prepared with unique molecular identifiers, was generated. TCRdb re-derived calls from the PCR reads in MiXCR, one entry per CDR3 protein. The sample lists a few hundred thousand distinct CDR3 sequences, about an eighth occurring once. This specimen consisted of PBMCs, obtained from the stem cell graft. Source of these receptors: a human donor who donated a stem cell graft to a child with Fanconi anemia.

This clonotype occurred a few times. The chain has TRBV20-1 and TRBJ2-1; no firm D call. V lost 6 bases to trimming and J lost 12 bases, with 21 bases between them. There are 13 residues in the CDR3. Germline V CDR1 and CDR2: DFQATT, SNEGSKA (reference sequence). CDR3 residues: CSAEQKTSGGQFF. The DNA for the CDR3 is TGCAGTGCGGAACAGAAGACTTCCGGCGGGCAGTTCTTC.

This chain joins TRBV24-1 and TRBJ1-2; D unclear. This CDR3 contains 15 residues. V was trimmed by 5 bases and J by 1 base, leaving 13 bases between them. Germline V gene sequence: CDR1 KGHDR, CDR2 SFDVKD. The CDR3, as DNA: TGTGCCACCAGTGCCCTGGGAATGTTTAACTATGGCTACACCTTC. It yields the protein CATSALGMFNYGYTF.

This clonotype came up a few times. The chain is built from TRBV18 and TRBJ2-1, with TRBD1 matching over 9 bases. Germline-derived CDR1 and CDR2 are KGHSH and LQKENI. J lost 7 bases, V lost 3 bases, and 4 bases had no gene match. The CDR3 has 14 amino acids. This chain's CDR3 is CASSPRQGVNEQFF. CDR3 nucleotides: TGTGCCAGCTCACCGAGACAGGGGGTTAATGAGCAGTTCTTC.

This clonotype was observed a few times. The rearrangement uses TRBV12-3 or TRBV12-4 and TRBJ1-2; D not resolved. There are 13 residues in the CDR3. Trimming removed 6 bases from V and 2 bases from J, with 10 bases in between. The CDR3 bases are TGTGCCAGCAGCCCACAGCTAAACTATGGCTACACCTTC. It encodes CASSPQLNYGYTF.

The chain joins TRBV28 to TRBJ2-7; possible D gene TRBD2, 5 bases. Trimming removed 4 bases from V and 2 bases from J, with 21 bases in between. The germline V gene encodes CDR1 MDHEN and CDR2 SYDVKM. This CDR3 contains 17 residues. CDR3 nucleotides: TGTGCCAGCAGTTCAACGGACCGCCGGACTGTAACCTACGAGCAGTACTTC. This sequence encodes CASSSTDRRTVTYEQYF. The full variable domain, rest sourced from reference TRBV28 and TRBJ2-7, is DVKVTQSSRYLVKRTGEKVFLECVQDMDHENMFWYRQDPGLGLRLIYFSYDVKMKEKGDIPEGYSVSREKKERFSLILESASTNQTSMYLCASSSTDRRTVTYEQYFGPGTRLTVT.

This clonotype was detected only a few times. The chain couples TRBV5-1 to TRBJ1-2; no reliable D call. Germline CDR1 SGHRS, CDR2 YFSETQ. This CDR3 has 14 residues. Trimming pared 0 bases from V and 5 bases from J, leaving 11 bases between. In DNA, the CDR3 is TGCGCCAGCAGCTTGGATCAGGAACCTTATGGCTACACCTTC. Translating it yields CASSLDQEPYGYTF.

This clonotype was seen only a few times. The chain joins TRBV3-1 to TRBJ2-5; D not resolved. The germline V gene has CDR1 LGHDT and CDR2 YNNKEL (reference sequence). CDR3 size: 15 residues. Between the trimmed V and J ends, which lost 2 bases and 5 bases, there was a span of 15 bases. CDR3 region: CASSQLLMPAETQYF. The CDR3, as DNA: TGTGCCAGCAGCCAACTTTTAATGCCTGCGGAGACCCAGTACTTC.

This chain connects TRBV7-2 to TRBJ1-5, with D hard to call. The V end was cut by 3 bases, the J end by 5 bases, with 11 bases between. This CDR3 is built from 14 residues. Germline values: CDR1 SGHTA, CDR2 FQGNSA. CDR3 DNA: TGTGCCAGCAGCTTGGCGCACGGGGATCAGCCCCAGCATTTT. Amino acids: CASSLAHGDQPQHF.

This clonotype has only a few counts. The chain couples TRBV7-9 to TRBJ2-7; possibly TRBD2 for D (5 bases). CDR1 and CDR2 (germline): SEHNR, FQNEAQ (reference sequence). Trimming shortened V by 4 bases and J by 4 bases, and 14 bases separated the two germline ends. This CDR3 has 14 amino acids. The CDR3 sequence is CASSYPGNYYEQYF. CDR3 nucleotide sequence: TGTGCCAGCAGCTACCCCGGGAACTATTACGAGCAGTACTTC. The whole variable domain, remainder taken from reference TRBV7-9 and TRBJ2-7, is DTGVSQNPRHKITKRGQNVTFRCDPISEHNRLYWYRQTLGQGPEFLTYFQNEAQLEKSRLLSDRFSAERPKGSFSTLEIQRTEQGDSAMYLCASSYPGNYYEQYFGPGTRLTVT.

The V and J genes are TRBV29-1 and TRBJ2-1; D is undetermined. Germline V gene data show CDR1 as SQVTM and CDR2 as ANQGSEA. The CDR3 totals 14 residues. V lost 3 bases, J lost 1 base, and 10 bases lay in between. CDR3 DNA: TGCAGCGTTGAGTCGGACGCATCCTACAATGAGCAGTTCTTC. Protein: CSVESDASYNEQFF.

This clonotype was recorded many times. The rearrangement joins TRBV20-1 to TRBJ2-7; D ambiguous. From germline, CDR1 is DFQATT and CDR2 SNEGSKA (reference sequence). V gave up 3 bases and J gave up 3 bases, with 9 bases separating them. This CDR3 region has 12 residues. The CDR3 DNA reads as TGCAGTGCTAGCTGGATGGACTACGAGCAGTACGTC. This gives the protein CSASWMDYEQYV.

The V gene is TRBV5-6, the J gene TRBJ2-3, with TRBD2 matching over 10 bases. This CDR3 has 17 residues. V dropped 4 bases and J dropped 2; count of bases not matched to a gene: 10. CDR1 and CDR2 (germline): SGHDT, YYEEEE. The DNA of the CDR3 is TGTGCCAGCAGCCCTCAGAGGACTAGCGGAAACACAGATACGCAGTATTTT. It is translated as CASSPQRTSGNTDTQYF.

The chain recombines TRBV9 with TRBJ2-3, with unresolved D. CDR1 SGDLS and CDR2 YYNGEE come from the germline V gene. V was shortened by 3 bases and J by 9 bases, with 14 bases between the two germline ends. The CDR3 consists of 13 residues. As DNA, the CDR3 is TGTGCCAGCAGCGAGAGCCCTTCAATGACGCAGTATTTT. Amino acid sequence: CASSESPSMTQYF.

The CDR3 DNA follows: TGTGCCAGCAGCCAAGACAGGGGGTGGGGTCAAGAGACCCAGTACTTC. This codes for CASSQDRGWGQETQYF. This chain links TRBV12-3 or TRBV12-4 with TRBJ2-5, with TRBD1 matching 9 bases. Trimming at V came to 6 bases and at J to 2 bases, leaving 10 bases not matched to a gene. The CDR3 loop spans 16 amino acids.

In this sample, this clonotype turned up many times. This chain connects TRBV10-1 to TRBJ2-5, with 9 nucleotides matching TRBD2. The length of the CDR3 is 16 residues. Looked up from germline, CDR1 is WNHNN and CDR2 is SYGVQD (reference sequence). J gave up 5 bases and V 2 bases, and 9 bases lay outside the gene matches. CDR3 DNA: TGCGCCAGCAGTGAGGGAGGTCCAGCGGGGGGTGAGACCCAGTACTTC. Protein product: CASSEGGPAGGETQYF.

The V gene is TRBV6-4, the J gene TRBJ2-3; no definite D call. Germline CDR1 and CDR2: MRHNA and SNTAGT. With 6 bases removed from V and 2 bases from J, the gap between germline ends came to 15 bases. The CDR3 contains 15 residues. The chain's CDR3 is CASSPSLDATDTQYF. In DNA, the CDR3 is TGTGCCAGCAGCCCTTCCCTGGACGCCACAGATACGCAGTATTTT.

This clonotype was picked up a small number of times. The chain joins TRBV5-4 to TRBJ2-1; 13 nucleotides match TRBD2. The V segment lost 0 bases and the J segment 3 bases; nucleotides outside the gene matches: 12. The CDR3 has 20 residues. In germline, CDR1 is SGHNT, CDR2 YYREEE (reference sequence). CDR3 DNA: TGTGCCAGCAGCTTGGATGGGACTAGCGGGGATCGCGGTAGCTACAATGAGCAGTTCTTC. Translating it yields CASSLDGTSGDRGSYNEQFF.

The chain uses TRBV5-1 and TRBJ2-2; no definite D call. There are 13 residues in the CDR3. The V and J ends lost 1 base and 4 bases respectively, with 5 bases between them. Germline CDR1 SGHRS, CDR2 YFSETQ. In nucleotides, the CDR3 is TGCGCCAGCAGCTTGTTCAGCACCGGGGAGCTGTTTTTT. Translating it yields CASSLFSTGELFF.

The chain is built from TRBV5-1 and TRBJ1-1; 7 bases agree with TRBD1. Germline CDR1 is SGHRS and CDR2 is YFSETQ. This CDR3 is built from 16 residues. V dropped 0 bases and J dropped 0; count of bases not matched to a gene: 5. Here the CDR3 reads CASSLENRGMNTEAFF. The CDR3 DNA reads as TGCGCCAGCAGCTTGGAGAACAGGGGAATGAACACTGAAGCTTTCTTT.

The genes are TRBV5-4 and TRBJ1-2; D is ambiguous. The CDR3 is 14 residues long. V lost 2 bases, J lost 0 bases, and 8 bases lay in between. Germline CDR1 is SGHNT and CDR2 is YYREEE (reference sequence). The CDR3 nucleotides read TGTGCCAGCAGCTTAGAAACTTCTAACTATGGCTACACCTTC. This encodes CASSLETSNYGYTF.

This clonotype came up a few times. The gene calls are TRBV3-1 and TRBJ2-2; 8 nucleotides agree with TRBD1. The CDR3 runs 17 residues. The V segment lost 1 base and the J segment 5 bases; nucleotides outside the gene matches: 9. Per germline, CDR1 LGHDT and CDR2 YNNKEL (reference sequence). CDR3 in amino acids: CASSQGAGGYGTGELFF. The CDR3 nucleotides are TGTGCCAGCAGCCAAGGGGCAGGGGGCTATGGGACCGGGGAGCTGTTTTTT.

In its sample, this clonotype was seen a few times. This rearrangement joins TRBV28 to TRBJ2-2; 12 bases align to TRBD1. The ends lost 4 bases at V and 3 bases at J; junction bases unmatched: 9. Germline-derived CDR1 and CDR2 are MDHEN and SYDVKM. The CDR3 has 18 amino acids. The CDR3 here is CASSSGTGGVIDTGELFF. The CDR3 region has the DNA TGTGCCAGCAGTTCCGGGACAGGGGGCGTAATCGACACCGGGGAGCTGTTTTTT.

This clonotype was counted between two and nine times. CDR3 DNA: TGTGCCAGCTCATCTAACTCAGACAGGGTGAACTACGAGCAGTACTTC. This encodes CASSSNSDRVNYEQYF. V and J are TRBV18 and TRBJ2-7; 7 bases are a match to TRBD1. Germline V gene data show CDR1 as KGHSH and CDR2 as LQKENI. This CDR3 has 16 residues. With V trimmed by 5 bases and J by 3 bases, 13 bases remained unmatched.

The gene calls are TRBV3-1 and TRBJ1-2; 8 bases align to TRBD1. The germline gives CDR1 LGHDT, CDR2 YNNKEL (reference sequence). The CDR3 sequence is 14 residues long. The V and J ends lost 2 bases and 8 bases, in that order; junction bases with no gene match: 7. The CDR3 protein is CASSQIRGLGGYTF. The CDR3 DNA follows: TGTGCCAGCAGCCAAATCAGGGGGCTTGGAGGCTACACCTTC.

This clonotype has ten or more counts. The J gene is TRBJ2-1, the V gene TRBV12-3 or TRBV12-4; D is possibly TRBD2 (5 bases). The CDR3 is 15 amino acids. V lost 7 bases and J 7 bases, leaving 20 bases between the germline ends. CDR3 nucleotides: TGTGCCAGCACCCCGGGGAGAGTGGTTCATAATGAGCAGTTCTTC. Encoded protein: CASTPGRVVHNEQFF.

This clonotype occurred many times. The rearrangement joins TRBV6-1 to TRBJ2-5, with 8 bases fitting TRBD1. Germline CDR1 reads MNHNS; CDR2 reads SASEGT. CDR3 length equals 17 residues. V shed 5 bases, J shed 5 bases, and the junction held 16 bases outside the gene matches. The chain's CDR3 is CASSPRTGFGTGETQYF. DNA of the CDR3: TGTGCCAGCAGTCCGCGGACAGGGTTCGGAACGGGGGAGACCCAGTACTTC.

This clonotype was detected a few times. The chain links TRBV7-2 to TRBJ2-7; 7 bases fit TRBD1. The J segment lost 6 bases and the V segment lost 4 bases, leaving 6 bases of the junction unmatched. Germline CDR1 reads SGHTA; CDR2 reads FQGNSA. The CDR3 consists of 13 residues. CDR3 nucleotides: TGTGCCAGCAGCTGGCGACAGGGCCTCGAGCAGTACGTC. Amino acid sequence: CASSWRQGLEQYV.